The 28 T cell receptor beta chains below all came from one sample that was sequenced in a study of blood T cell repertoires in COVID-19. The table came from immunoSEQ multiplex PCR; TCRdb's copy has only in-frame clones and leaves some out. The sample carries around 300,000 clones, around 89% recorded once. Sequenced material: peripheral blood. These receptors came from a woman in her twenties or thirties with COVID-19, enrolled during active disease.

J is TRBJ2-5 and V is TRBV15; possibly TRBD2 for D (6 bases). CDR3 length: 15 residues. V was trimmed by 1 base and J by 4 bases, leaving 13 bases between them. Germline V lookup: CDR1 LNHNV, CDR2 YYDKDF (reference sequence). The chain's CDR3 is CATSRGRGSGETQYF. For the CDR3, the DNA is TGTGCCACCAGCAGAGGCCGGGGGAGCGGAGAGACCCAGTACTTC.

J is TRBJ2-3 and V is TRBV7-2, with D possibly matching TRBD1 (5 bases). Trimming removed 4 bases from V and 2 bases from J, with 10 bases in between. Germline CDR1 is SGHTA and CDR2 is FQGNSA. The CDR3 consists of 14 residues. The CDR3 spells CASSSTATTDTQYF. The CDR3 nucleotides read TGTGCCAGCAGCTCGACAGCGACCACAGATACGCAGTATTTT.

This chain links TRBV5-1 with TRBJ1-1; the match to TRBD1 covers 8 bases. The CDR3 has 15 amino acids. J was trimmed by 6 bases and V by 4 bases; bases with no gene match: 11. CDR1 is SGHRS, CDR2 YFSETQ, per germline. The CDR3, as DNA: TGCGCCAGCAGCAAAGGGACAGGTGTAAGTTCTGAAGCTTTCTTT. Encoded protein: CASSKGTGVSSEAFF. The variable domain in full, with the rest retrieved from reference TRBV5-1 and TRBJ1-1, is KAGVTQTPRYLIKTRGQQVTLSCSPISGHRSVSWYQQTPGQGLQFLFEYFSETQRNKGNFPGRFSGRQFSNSRSEMNVSTLELGDSALYLCASSKGTGVSSEAFFGQGTRLTVV.

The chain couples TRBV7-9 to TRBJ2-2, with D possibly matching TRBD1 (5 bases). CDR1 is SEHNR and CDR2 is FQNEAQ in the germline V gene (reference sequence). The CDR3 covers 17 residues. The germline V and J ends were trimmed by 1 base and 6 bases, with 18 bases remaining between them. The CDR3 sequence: CASSLELIQGLAGELFF. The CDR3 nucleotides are TGTGCCAGCAGCTTAGAACTTATCCAGGGATTGGCCGGGGAGCTGTTTTTT.

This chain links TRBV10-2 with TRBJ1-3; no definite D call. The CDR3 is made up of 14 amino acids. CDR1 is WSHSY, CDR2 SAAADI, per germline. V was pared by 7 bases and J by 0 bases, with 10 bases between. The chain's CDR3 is CASTPTDSGNTIYF. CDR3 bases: TGCGCCAGCACTCCAACAGACTCTGGAAACACCATATATTTT.

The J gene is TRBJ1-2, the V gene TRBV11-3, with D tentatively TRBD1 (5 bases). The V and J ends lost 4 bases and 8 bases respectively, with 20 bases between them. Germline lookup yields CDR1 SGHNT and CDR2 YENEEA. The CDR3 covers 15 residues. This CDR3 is CASSSRQSREWGYTF. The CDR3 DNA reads TGTGCCAGCAGCTCAAGACAGTCTCGAGAGTGGGGCTACACCTTC.

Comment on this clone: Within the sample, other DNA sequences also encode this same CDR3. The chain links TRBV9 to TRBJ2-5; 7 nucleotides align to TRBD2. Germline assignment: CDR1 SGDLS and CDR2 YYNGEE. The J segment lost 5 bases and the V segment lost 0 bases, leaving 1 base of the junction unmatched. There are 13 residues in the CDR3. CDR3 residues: CASSVGSGETQYF. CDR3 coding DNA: TGTGCCAGCAGCGTAGGTAGCGGGGAGACCCAGTACTTC.

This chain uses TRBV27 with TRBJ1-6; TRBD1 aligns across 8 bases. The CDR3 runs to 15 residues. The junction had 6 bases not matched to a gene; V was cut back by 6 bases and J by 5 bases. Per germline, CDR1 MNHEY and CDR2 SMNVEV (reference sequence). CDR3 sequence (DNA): TGTGCCAGCAGACCAAGACAGGGGCATAATTCACCCCTCCACTTT. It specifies CASRPRQGHNSPLHF.

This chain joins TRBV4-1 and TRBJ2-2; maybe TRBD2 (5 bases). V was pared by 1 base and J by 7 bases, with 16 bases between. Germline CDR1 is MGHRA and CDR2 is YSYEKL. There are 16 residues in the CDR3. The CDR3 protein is CASSQVTGSRGGELFF. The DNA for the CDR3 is TGCGCCAGCAGCCAAGTTACGGGGTCCCGCGGCGGGGAGCTGTTTTTT.

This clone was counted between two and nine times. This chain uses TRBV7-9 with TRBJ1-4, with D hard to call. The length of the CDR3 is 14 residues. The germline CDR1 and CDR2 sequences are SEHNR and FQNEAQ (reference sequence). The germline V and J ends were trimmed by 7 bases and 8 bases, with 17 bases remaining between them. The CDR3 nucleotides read TGTGCCAGCACAACCGGACGTGCGGGCGAAAAACTGTTTTTT. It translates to CASTTGRAGEKLFF.

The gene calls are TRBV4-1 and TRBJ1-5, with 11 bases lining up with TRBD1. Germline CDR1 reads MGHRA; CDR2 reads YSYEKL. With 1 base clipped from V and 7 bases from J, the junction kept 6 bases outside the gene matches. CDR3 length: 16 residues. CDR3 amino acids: CASSQVGTGGVQPQHF. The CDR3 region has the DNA TGCGCCAGCAGCCAAGTAGGGACAGGGGGAGTGCAGCCCCAGCATTTT.

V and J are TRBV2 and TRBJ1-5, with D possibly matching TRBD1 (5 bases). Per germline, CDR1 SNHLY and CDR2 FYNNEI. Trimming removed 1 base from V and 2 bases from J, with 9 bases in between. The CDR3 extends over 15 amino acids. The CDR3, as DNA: TGTGCCAGCAGTGAAGAGGGAGGGGGCAATCAGCCCCAGCATTTT. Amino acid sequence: CASSEEGGGNQPQHF.

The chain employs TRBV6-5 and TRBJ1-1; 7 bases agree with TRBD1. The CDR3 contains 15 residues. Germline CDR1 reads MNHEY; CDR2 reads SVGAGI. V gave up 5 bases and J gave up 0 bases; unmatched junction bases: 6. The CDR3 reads CASSPDRAMNTEAFF. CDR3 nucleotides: TGTGCCAGCAGTCCAGACAGGGCCATGAACACTGAAGCTTTCTTT.

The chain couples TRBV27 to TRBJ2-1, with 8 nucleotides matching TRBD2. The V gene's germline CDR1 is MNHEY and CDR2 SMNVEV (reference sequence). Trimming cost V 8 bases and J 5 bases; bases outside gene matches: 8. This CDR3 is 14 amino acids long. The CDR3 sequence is CASAPGGPHNEQFF. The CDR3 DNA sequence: TGTGCCAGCGCACCGGGGGGGCCCCACAATGAGCAGTTCTTC.

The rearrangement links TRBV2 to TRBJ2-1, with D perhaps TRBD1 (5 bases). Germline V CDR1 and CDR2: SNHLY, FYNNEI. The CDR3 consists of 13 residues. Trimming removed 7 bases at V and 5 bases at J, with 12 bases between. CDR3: CASTFGANNEQFF. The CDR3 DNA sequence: TGTGCCAGCACTTTTGGGGCCAACAATGAGCAGTTCTTC.

The CDR3 region is CASSEIGTGGYEQYF. CDR3 sequence (DNA): TGTGCCAGCAGTGAGATTGGGACAGGGGGCTACGAGCAGTACTTC. The V and J genes are TRBV6-1 and TRBJ2-7; TRBD1 agrees at 11 bases. The V gene's germline CDR1 is MNHNS and CDR2 SASEGT. V lost 3 bases, J lost 3 bases, and 4 bases stayed unmatched. CDR3 length: 15 residues.

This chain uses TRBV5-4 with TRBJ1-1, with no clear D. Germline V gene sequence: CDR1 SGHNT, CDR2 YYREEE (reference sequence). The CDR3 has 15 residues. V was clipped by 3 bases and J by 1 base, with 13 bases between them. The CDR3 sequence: CASSSTTVANTEAFF. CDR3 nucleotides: TGTGCCAGCAGCTCAACGACGGTAGCGAACACTGAAGCTTTCTTT.

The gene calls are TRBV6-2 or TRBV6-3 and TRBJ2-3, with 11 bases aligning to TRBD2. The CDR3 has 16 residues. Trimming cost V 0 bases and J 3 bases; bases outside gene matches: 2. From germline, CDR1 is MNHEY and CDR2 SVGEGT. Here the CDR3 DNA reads TGTGCCAGCAGTTACTCGAGGACTAGCGGGACAGATACGCAGTATTTT. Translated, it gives CASSYSRTSGTDTQYF.

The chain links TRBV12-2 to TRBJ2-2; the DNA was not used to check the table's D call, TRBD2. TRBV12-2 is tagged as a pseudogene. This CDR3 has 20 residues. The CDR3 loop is CASRSFPPATLAGNTGELFF. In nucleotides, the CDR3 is TGTGCAAGTCGCTCATTTCCTCCAGCCACACTAGCGGGGAACACCGGGGAGCTGTTTTTT.

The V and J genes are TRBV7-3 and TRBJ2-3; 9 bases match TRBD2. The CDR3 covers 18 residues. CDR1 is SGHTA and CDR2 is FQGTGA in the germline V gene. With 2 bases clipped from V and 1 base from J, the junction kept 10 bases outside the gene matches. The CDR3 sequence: CASSLALSVAGGTDTQYF. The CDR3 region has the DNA TGTGCCAGCAGCTTAGCGCTTTCGGTAGCGGGGGGCACAGATACGCAGTATTTT.

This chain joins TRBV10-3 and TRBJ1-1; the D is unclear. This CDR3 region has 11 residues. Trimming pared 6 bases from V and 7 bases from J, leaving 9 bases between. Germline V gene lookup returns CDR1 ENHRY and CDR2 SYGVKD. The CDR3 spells CAIRDSGEAFF. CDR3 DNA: TGTGCCATCAGGGATTCAGGTGAAGCTTTCTTT.

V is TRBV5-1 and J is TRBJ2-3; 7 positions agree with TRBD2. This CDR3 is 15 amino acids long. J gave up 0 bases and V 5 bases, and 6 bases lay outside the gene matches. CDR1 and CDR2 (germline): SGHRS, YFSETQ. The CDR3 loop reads CASRPSGASTDTQYF. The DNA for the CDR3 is TGCGCCAGCAGACCTAGCGGTGCTAGCACAGATACGCAGTATTTT.

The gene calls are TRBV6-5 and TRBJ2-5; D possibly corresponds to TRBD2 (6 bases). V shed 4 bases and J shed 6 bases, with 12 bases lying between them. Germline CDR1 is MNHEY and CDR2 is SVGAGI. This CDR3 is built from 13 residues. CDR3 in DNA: TGTGCCAGCAGTTGGGACGGGGGAAAGACCCAGTACTTC. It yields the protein CASSWDGGKTQYF.

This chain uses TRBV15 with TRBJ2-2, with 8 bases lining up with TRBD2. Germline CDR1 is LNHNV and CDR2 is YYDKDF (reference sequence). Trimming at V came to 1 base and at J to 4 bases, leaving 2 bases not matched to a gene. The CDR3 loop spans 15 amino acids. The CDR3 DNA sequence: TGTGCCACCAGCAGAGTTAGCGGGGTCACCGGGGAGCTGTTTTTT. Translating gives CATSRVSGVTGELFF.

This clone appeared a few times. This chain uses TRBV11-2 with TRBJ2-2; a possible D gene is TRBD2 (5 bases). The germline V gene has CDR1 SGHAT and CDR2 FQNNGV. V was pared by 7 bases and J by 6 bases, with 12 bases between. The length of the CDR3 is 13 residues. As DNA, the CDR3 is TGTGCCAGCATGGCGGGTAACCCCGGGGAGCTGTTTTTT. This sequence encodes CASMAGNPGELFF.

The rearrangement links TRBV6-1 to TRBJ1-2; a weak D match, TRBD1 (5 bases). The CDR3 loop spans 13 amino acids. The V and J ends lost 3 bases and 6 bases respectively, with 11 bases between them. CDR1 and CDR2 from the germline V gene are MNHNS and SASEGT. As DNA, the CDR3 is TGTGCCAGCAGTGATAGCAGGGTAGATGGCTACACCTTC. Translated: CASSDSRVDGYTF.

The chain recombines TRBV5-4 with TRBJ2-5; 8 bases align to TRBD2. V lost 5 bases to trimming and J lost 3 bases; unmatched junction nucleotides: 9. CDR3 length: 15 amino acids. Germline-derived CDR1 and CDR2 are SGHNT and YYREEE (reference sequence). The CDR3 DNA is TGTGCCAGCAGTCTCGGGGGGGCAGAGGAAGAGACCCAGTACTTC. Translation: CASSLGGAEEETQYF.

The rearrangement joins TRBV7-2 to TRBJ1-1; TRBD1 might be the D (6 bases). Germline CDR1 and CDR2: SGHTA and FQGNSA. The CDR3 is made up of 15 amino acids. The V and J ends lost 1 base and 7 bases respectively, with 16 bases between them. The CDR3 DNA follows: TGTGCCAGCAGCTTAGGTTGGGGGCAGGGACGTGAAGCTTTCTTT. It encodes CASSLGWGQGREAFF.